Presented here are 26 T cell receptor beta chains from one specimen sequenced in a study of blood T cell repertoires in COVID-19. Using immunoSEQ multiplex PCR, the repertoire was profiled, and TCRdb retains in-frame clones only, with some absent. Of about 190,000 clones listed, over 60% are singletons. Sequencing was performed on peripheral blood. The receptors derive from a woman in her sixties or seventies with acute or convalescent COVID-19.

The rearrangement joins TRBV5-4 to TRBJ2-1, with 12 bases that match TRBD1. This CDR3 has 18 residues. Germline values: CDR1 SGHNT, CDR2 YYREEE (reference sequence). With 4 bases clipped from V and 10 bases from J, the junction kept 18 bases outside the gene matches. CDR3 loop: CASSLRDRGRVGGKEQFF. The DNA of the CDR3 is TGTGCCAGCAGCCTGCGGGACAGGGGGCGCGTAGGGGGTAAAGAGCAGTTCTTC.

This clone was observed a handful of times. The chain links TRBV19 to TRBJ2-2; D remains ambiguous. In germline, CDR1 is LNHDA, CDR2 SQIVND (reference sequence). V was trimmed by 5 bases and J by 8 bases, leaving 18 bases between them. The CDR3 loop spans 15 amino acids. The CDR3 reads CASSASSTGSGELFF. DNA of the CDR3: TGTGCCAGTAGTGCCTCCTCGACCGGGTCGGGGGAGCTGTTTTTT.

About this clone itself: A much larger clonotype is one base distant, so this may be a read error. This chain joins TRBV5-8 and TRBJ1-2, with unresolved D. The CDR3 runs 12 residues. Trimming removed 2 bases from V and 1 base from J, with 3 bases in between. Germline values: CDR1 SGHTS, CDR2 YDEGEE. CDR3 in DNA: TGTGCCAGCAGCTTTCTTAACTATGGCTACACCTTC. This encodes CASSFLNYGYTF. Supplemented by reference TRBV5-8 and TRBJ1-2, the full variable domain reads EAGVTQSPTHLIKTRGQQATLRCSPISGHTSVYWYQQALGLGLQFLLWYDEGEERNRGNFPPRFSGRQFPNYSSELNVNALELEDSALYLCASSFLNYGYTFGSGTRLTVV.

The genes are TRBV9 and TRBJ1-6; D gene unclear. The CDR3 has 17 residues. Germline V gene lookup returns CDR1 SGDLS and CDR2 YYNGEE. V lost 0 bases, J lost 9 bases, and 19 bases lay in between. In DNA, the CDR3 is TGTGCCAGCAGCGTAGAGGCGGCGGGGAGGGAAGGTTCACCCCTCCACTTT. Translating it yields CASSVEAAGREGSPLHF. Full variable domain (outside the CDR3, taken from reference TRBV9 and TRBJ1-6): DSGVTQTPKHLITATGQRVTLRCSPRSGDLSVYWYQQSLDQGLQFLIQYYNGEERAKGNILERFSAQQFPDLHSELNLSSLELGDSALYFCASSVEAAGREGSPLHFGNGTRLTVT.

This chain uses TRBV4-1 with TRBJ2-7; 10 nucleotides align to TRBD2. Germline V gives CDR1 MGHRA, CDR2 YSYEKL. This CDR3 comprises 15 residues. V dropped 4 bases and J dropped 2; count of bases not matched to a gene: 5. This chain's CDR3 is CASSRGTSVPYEQYF. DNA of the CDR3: TGCGCCAGCAGCCGAGGGACTAGCGTCCCCTACGAGCAGTACTTC.

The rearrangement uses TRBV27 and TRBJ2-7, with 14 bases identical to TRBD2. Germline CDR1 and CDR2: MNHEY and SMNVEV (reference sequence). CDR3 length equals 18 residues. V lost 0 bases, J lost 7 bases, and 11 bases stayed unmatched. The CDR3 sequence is CASSLSPRLAGGPEEQYF. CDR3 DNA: TGTGCCAGCAGTTTATCGCCTCGACTAGCGGGAGGGCCGGAGGAGCAGTACTTC.

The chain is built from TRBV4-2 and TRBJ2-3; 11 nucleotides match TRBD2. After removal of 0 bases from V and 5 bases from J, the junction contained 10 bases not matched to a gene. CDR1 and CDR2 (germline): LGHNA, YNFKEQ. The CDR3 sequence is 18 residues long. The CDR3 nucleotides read TGTGCCAGCAGCCAAGATCCACTAGCGGGAGTTAGTGGAGATACGCAGTATTTT. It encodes CASSQDPLAGVSGDTQYF.

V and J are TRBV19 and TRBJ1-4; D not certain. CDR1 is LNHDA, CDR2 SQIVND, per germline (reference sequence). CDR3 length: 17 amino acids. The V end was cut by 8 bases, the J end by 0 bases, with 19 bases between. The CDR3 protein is CASAGVHQVATNEKLFF. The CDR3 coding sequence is TGTGCCAGTGCCGGAGTTCACCAAGTTGCAACTAATGAAAAACTGTTTTTT.

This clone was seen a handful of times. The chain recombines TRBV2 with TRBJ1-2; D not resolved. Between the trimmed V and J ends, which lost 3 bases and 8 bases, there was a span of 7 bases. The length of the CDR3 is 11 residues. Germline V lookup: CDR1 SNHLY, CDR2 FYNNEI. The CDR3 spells CASSEPRGYTF. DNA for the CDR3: TGTGCCAGCAGTGAGCCCCGGGGCTACACCTTC. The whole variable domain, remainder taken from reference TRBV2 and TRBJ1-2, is EPEVTQTPSHQVTQMGQEVILRCVPISNHLYFYWYRQILGQKVEFLVSFYNNEISEKSEIFDDQFSVERPDGSNFTLKIRSTKLEDSAMYFCASSEPRGYTFGSGTRLTVV.

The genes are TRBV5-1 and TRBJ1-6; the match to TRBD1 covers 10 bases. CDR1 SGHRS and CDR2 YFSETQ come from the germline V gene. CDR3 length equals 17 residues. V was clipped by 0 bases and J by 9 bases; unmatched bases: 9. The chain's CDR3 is CASSLVVRTGGSSPLHF. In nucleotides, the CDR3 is TGCGCCAGCAGCTTGGTCGTCCGGACAGGGGGTAGTTCACCCCTCCACTTT.

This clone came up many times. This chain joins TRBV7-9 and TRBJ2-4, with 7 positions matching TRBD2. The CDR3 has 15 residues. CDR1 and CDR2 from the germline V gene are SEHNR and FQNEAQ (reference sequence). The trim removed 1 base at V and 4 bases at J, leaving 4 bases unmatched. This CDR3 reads CASSLGAGVKNIQYF. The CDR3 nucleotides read TGTGCCAGCAGCTTAGGGGCGGGAGTAAAAAACATTCAGTACTTC.

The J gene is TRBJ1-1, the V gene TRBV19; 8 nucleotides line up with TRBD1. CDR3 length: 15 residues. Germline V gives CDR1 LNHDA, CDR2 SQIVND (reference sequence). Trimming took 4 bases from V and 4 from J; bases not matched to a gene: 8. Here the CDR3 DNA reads TGTGCCAGTAGTACCTGGACAGGGATAGTCACTGAAGCTTTCTTT. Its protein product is CASSTWTGIVTEAFF.

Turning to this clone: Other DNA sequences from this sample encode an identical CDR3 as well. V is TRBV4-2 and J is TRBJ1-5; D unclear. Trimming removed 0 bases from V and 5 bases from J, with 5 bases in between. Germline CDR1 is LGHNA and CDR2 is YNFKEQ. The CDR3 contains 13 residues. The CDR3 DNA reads TGTGCCAGCAGCCAAGACCGCGATCAGCCCCAGCATTTT. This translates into CASSQDRDQPQHF.

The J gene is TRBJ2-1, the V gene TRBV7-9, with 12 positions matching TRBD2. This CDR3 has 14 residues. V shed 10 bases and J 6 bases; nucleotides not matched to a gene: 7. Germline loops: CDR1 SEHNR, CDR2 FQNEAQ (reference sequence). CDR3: CAIWTSGTFNEQFF. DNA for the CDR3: TGTGCCATCTGGACTAGCGGGACATTCAATGAGCAGTTCTTC.

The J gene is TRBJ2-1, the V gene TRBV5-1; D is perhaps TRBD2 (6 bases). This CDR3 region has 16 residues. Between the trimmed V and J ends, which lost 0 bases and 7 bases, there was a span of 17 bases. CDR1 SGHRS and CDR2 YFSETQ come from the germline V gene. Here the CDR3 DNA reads TGCGCCAGCAGCTTGGATTTGTCTAGCGTAGGGAATGAGCAGTTCTTC. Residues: CASSLDLSSVGNEQFF.

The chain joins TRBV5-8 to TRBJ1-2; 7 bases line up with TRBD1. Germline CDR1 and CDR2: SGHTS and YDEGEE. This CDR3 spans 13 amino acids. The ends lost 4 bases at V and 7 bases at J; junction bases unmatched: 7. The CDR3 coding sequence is TGTGCCAGCAGCCGTGACAGGGATCGTGGCTACACCTTC. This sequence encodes CASSRDRDRGYTF. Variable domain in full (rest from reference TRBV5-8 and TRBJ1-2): EAGVTQSPTHLIKTRGQQATLRCSPISGHTSVYWYQQALGLGLQFLLWYDEGEERNRGNFPPRFSGRQFPNYSSELNVNALELEDSALYLCASSRDRDRGYTFGSGTRLTVV.

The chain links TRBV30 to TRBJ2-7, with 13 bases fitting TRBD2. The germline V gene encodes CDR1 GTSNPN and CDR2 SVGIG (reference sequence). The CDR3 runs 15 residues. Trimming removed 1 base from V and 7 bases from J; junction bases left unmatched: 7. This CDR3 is CAWSALGTSGAEQYF. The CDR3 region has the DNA TGTGCCTGGAGTGCCCTAGGGACTAGCGGGGCGGAGCAGTACTTC.

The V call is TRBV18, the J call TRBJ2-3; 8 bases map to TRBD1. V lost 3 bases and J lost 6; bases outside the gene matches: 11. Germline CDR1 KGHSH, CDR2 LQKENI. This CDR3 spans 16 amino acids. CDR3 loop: CASSPLTGEAGDTQYF. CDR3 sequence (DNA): TGTGCCAGCTCACCGTTGACAGGGGAAGCGGGCGATACGCAGTATTTT. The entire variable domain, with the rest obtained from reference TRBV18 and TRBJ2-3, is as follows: NAGVMQNPRHLVRRRGQEARLRCSPMKGHSHVYWYRQLPEEGLKFMVYLQKENIIDESGMPKERFSAEFPKEGPSILRIQQVVRGDSAAYFCASSPLTGEAGDTQYFGPGTRLTVL.

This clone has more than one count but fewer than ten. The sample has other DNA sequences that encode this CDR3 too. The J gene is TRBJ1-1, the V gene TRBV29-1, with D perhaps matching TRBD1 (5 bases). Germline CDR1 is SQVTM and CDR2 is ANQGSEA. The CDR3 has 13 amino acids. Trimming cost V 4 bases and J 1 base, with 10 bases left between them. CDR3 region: CSVGTGGNTEAFF. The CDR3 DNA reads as TGCAGCGTTGGTACGGGGGGGAACACTGAAGCTTTCTTT.

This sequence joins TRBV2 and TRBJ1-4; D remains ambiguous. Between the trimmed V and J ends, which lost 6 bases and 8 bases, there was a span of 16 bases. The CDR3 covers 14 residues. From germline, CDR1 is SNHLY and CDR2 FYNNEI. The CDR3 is CASRERPLDEKLFF. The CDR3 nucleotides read TGTGCCAGCAGGGAGAGGCCCCTCGACGAAAAACTGTTTTTT. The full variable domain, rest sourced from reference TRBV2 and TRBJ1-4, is EPEVTQTPSHQVTQMGQEVILRCVPISNHLYFYWYRQILGQKVEFLVSFYNNEISEKSEIFDDQFSVERPDGSNFTLKIRSTKLEDSAMYFCASRERPLDEKLFFGSGTQLSVL.

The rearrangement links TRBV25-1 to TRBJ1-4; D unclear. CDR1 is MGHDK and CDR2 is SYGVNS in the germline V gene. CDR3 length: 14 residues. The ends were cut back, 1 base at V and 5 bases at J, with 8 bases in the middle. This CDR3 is CASSESRINEKLFF. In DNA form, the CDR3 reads TGTGCCAGCAGTGAATCGAGGATCAATGAAAAACTGTTTTTT. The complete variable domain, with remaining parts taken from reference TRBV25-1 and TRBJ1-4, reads EADIYQTPRYLVIGTGKKITLECSQTMGHDKMYWYQQDPGMELHLIHYSYGVNSTEKGDLSSESTVSRIRTEHFPLTLESARPSHTSQYLCASSESRINEKLFFGSGTQLSVL.

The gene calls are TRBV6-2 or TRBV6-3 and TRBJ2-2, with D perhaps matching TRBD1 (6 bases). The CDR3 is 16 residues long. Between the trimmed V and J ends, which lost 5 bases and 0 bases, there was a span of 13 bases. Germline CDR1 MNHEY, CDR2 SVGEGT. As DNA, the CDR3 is TGTGCCAGCAGTGCATCGAGGGGGACGAACACCGGGGAGCTGTTTTTT. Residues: CASSASRGTNTGELFF.

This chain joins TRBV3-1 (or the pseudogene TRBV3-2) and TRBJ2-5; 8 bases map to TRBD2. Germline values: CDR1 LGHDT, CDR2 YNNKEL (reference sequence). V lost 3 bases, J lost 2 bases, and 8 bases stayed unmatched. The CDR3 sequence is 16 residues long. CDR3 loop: CASSHLLAGPQETQYF. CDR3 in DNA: TGTGCCAGCAGCCACCTCTTAGCGGGGCCACAAGAGACCCAGTACTTC.

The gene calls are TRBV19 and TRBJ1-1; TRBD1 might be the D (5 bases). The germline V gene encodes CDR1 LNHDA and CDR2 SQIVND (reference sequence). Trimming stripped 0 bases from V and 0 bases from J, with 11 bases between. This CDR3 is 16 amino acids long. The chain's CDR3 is CASSIDHRQMNTEAFF. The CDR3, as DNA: TGTGCCAGTAGTATAGATCATAGACAGATGAACACTGAAGCTTTCTTT. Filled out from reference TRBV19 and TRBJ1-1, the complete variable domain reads DGGITQSPKYLFRKEGQNVTLSCEQNLNHDAMYWYRQDPGQGLRLIYYSQIVNDFQKGDIAEGYSVSREKKESFPLTVTSAQKNPTAFYLCASSIDHRQMNTEAFFGQGTRLTVV.

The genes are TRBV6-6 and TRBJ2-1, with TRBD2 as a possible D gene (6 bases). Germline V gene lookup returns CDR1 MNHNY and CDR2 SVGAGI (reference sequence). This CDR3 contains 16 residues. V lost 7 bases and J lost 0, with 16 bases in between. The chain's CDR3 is CASNPSREISYNEQFF. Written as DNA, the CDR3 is TGTGCCAGCAATCCCTCCCGGGAGATCTCCTACAATGAGCAGTTCTTC.

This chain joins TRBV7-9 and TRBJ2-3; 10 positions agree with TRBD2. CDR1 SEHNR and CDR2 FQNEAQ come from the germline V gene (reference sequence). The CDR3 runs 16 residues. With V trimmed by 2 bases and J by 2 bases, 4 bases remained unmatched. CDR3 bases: TGTGCCAGCAGCTTACTAGCGGGAGTTAACACAGATACGCAGTATTTT. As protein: CASSLLAGVNTDTQYF.